The next 27 T cell receptor beta chains were all read from a single sample in a study of early T cells in non-severe SARS-CoV-2 infection. One entry per CDR3 protein, called by TCRdb with MiXCR from the 5' RACE reads. The data contain tens of thousands of distinct CDR3 sequences, roughly 13% of them singletons. The specimen was whole blood. Receptors were obtained from an adult who was a healthcare worker with PCR-confirmed SARS-CoV-2 infection or an uninfected control (not recorded which).

The chain combines TRBV6-1 with TRBJ2-3; either TRBD1 or TRBD2 may supply D (5 bases each). Germline V lookup: CDR1 MNHNS, CDR2 SASEGT. Trimming stripped 9 bases from V and 5 bases from J, with 15 bases between. The CDR3 sequence is 13 residues long. The DNA of the CDR3 is TGTGCCAGGGGGGAGTTTGGGGTAGATACGCAGTATTTT. Translating gives CARGEFGVDTQYF.

This clonotype came up once. The rearrangement links TRBV6-5 to TRBJ1-1, with D possibly matching TRBD1 (5 bases). The CDR3 covers 15 residues. V lost 7 bases to trimming and J lost 3 bases, with 18 bases between them. Per germline, CDR1 MNHEY and CDR2 SVGAGI. This CDR3 is CASTQMTDSHTEAFF. The CDR3 DNA reads TGTGCCAGCACCCAAATGACAGACTCACACACTGAAGCTTTCTTT.

Only a few counts were recorded for this clonotype. This chain uses TRBV20-1 with TRBJ1-5, with TRBD1 identical over 8 bases. V gave up 4 bases and J gave up 2 bases; unmatched junction bases: 13. The length of the CDR3 is 17 residues. CDR1 is DFQATT and CDR2 is SNEGSKA in the germline V gene (reference sequence). The CDR3 DNA reads TGCAGTGCTAATGTGATGGGGACAGGCCAAGGCAATCAGCCCCAGCATTTT. It is translated as CSANVMGTGQGNQPQHF.

The rearrangement uses TRBV6-2 or TRBV6-3 and TRBJ2-7; no definite D call. The germline CDR1 and CDR2 sequences are MNHEY and SVGEGT. The CDR3 spans 13 residues. The ends were cut back, 2 bases at V and 5 bases at J, with 10 bases in the middle. The CDR3 reads CASSYPPRDEQYF. The CDR3 nucleotides read TGTGCCAGCAGTTACCCTCCCCGGGACGAGCAGTACTTC.

In this sample, this clonotype turned up a few times. This chain links TRBV12-3 or TRBV12-4 with TRBJ2-3; tentatively, D is TRBD1 or TRBD2 (5 bases each). The CDR3 loop spans 11 amino acids. Trimming stripped 7 bases from V and 5 bases from J, with 7 bases between. CDR3 sequence: CASTGGDTQYF. Here the CDR3 DNA reads TGTGCCAGCACTGGGGGAGATACGCAGTATTTT.

A few counts support this clonotype. The V call is TRBV3-1, the J call TRBJ2-2, with no clear D. Trimming took 5 bases from V and 6 from J, leaving 4 bases between them. This CDR3 spans 11 amino acids. Germline V gene lookup returns CDR1 LGHDT and CDR2 YNNKEL (reference sequence). In DNA form, the CDR3 reads TGTGCCAGCAGCGGTCCCGGGGAGCTGTTTTTT. It encodes CASSGPGELFF. The whole variable domain, filled in from reference TRBV3-1 and TRBJ2-2, reads DTAVSQTPKYLVTQMGNDKSIKCEQNLGHDTMYWYKQDSKKFLKIMFSYNNKELIINETVPNRFSPKSPDKAHLNLHINSLELGDSAVYFCASSGPGELFFGEGSRLTVL.

This chain joins TRBV27 and TRBJ2-1; TRBD2 aligns across 7 bases. V shed 7 bases and J 10 bases; nucleotides not matched to a gene: 13. Germline lookup yields CDR1 MNHEY and CDR2 SMNVEV (reference sequence). The CDR3 sequence is 14 residues long. CDR3 nucleotide sequence: TGTGCCAGCACTAGTAGCGGGCCGACGTGGGAGCAGTTCTTC. The encoded protein is CASTSSGPTWEQFF.

CDR3 bases: TGTGCCAGCAGCGGGGGACAGGGGTATCGGACCCAGTACTTC. Residues: CASSGGQGYRTQYF. The chain carries TRBV28 and TRBJ2-5; 10 bases are shared with TRBD1. The CDR3 has 14 amino acids. V was clipped by 6 bases and J by 7 bases; unmatched bases: 8. Germline CDR1 reads MDHEN; CDR2 reads SYDVKM.

This clonotype came up a few times. V is TRBV3-1 and J is TRBJ2-7, with D hard to call. Looked up from germline, CDR1 is LGHDT and CDR2 is YNNKEL (reference sequence). The ends were cut back, 1 base at V and 6 bases at J, with 10 bases in the middle. CDR3 size: 13 residues. CDR3 protein: CASSQVGQREQYF. Here the CDR3 DNA reads TGTGCCAGCAGCCAAGTGGGCCAGCGCGAGCAGTACTTC.

The chain links TRBV12-3 or TRBV12-4 to TRBJ2-5; the match to TRBD2 covers 8 bases. V was clipped by 3 bases and J by 5 bases; unmatched bases: 5. The CDR3 contains 14 residues. In DNA, the CDR3 is TGTGCCAGCAGTTTTACTAGCGGCGGTGAGACCCAGTACTTC. This sequence encodes CASSFTSGGETQYF.

A note on this clonotype: This may be a read error: a much more frequent sequence differs by one nucleotide. This rearrangement joins TRBV29-1 to TRBJ1-2; D not resolved. This CDR3 region has 11 residues. CDR1 is SQVTM, CDR2 ANQGSEA, per germline. Trimming removed 8 bases from V and 9 bases from J, with 16 bases in between. DNA for the CDR3: TGCAGCTTCTGGACCCTCGGAAGCTACACCTTC. Its translation is CSFWTLGSYTF.

This clonotype occurred a few times. The chain joins TRBV30 to TRBJ2-7; weak D call: TRBD2 (6 bases). This CDR3 is 15 amino acids long. Trimming cost V 5 bases and J 1 base, with 18 bases left between them. Germline CDR1 reads GTSNPN; CDR2 reads SVGIG (reference sequence). The CDR3, as DNA: TGTGCCTGGGGTAGCGGTCTGGGGAGTTCCTACGAGCAGTACTTC. Translated: CAWGSGLGSSYEQYF. The complete variable domain, with remaining parts taken from reference TRBV30 and TRBJ2-7, reads SQTIHQWPATLVQPVGSPLSLECTVEGTSNPNLYWYRQAAGRGLQLLFYSVGIGQISSEVPQNLSASRPQDRQFILSSKKLLLSDSGFYLCAWGSGLGSSYEQYFGPGTRLTVT.

This clonotype was seen more than once but under ten times. This rearrangement joins TRBV14 to TRBJ1-1; D uncertain. Trimming took 1 base from V and 3 from J, leaving 9 bases between them. Germline V gene data show CDR1 as SGHDN and CDR2 as FVKESK. This CDR3 is built from 14 residues. This CDR3 is CASSQVNSYTEAFF. The DNA for the CDR3 is TGTGCCAGCAGCCAAGTGAACAGCTACACTGAAGCTTTCTTT.

This clonotype was detected only a few times. The chain uses TRBV6-2 or TRBV6-3 and TRBJ2-1, with 15 bases that match TRBD2. From germline, CDR1 is MNHEY and CDR2 SVGEGT. J lost 9 bases, V lost 0 bases, and 6 bases had no gene match. The CDR3 has 17 residues. CDR3 in amino acids: CASSYSAGTSGRSEQFF. CDR3 nucleotides: TGTGCCAGCAGTTACTCGGCCGGGACTAGCGGGAGGAGTGAGCAGTTCTTC.

This clonotype was observed a few times. V and J are TRBV5-1 and TRBJ1-1; D call uncertain. The CDR3 is made up of 13 amino acids. The V gene's germline CDR1 is SGHRS and CDR2 YFSETQ. V lost 5 bases and J lost 10, with 18 bases in between. CDR3 residues: CASSLDTSPGAFF. Written as DNA, the CDR3 is TGCGCCAGCAGTCTTGACACCTCCCCCGGAGCTTTCTTT.

This clonotype has more than one count but fewer than ten. The J gene is TRBJ2-7, the V gene TRBV7-9, with no clear D. The CDR3 has 11 residues. The germline V gene has CDR1 SEHNR and CDR2 FQNEAQ (reference sequence). The V end was cut by 4 bases, the J end by 2 bases, with 3 bases between. CDR3 in amino acids: CASSYAYEQYF. CDR3 bases: TGTGCCAGCAGCTACGCCTACGAGCAGTACTTC.

The chain is built from TRBV2 and TRBJ2-2; D uncertain. Between the trimmed V and J ends, which lost 5 bases and 3 bases, there was a span of 10 bases. The CDR3 totals 14 residues. CDR1 and CDR2 (germline): SNHLY, FYNNEI. The CDR3: CASSPGSYTGELFF. The CDR3 region has the DNA TGTGCCAGCAGTCCCGGGTCTTACACCGGGGAGCTGTTTTTT.

This chain joins TRBV28 and TRBJ2-5; 8 bases fit TRBD1. Germline V gene lookup returns CDR1 MDHEN and CDR2 SYDVKM. This CDR3 is built from 15 residues. After removal of 4 bases from V and 4 bases from J, the junction contained 8 bases not matched to a gene. CDR3 sequence (DNA): TGTGCCAGCAGTTCCTTAACCAGGGGGCGAGAGACCCAGTACTTC. Its protein is CASSSLTRGRETQYF.

This clonotype appeared a few times. The chain recombines TRBV29-1 with TRBJ1-1; D is unclear. The CDR3 has 9 amino acids. V lost 3 bases, J lost 7 bases, and 3 bases lay in between. Germline-derived CDR1 and CDR2 are SQVTM and ANQGSEA. The CDR3 DNA follows: TGCAGCGTTGATATTGAAGCTTTCTTT. As protein: CSVDIEAFF.

Only one count was recorded for this clonotype. V is TRBV7-6 and J is TRBJ1-1; 9 bases are shared with TRBD1. Trimming at V came to 1 base and at J to 1 base, leaving 16 bases not matched to a gene. The CDR3 covers 20 residues. Germline-derived CDR1 and CDR2 are SGHVS and FNYEAQ. The CDR3 bases are TGTGCCAGCAGCTTAGTAGGAGGACAGGGGACCTACATCAGGAACACTGAAGCTTTCTTT. Protein product: CASSLVGGQGTYIRNTEAFF.

This clonotype was observed a few times. This chain joins TRBV10-2 and TRBJ2-7; 7 bases agree with TRBD2. The J segment lost 0 bases and the V segment lost 5 bases, leaving 13 bases of the junction unmatched. The length of the CDR3 is 17 residues. The germline V gene has CDR1 WSHSY and CDR2 SAAADI. CDR3 amino acids: CASSTLIQSGTSYEQYF. CDR3 nucleotide sequence: TGCGCCAGCAGTACGCTGATACAAAGCGGGACCTCCTACGAGCAGTACTTC.

This clonotype has ten or more counts. This rearrangement joins TRBV6-5 to TRBJ1-3; no firm D call. The germline CDR1 and CDR2 sequences are MNHEY and SVGAGI. This CDR3 is 15 amino acids long. V dropped 6 bases and J dropped 2 bases, with 14 bases sitting between them. CDR3 sequence: CASRPLQRTGNTIYF. The CDR3 region has the DNA TGTGCCAGCAGACCCCTACAGAGGACTGGAAACACCATATATTTT.

There are many counts of this clonotype. In DNA form, the CDR3 reads TGTGCCAGCACCCCGGGACAGGACTACTACGAGCAGTACTTC. Translating gives CASTPGQDYYEQYF. The chain recombines TRBV6-5 with TRBJ2-7; 8 bases agree with TRBD1. V lost 7 bases, J lost 3 bases, and 8 bases stayed unmatched. This CDR3 is 14 amino acids long. From germline, CDR1 is MNHEY and CDR2 SVGAGI.

This clonotype came up a few times. V is TRBV11-2 and J is TRBJ2-2; 11 bases fit TRBD2. CDR1 and CDR2 from the germline V gene are SGHAT and FQNNGV. V lost 5 bases and J lost 5; bases outside the gene matches: 1. The CDR3 length is 14 residues. The CDR3 nucleotides are TGTGCCAGCAGCAGACTAGCGGGGACCGGGGAGCTGTTTTTT. It is translated as CASSRLAGTGELFF.

The table lists this clonotype with many counts. CDR3 bases: TGTGCCTGGAGTTCTCCCCTCCCTCTCGGACAGGGTTACCCCTACGAGCAGTACTTC. Protein product: CAWSSPLPLGQGYPYEQYF. The J gene is TRBJ2-7, the V gene TRBV30; 8 bases map to TRBD1. Germline CDR1 reads GTSNPN; CDR2 reads SVGIG (reference sequence). The ends lost 2 bases at V and 2 bases at J; junction bases unmatched: 20. The CDR3 contains 19 residues.

This clonotype has ten or more counts. The J gene is TRBJ1-5, the V gene TRBV6-6; 7 positions agree with TRBD1. Trimming cost V 6 bases and J 1 base; bases outside gene matches: 0. The CDR3 consists of 13 residues. The germline V gene has CDR1 MNHNY and CDR2 SVGAGI (reference sequence). The CDR3 sequence: CASRGQSNQPQHF. CDR3 coding DNA: TGTGCCAGCAGGGGACAGAGCAATCAGCCCCAGCATTTT.

This clonotype was observed at least ten times. The rearrangement joins TRBV28 to TRBJ1-6, with 11 bases identical to TRBD1. J gave up 9 bases and V 5 bases, and 6 bases lay outside the gene matches. Germline V CDR1 and CDR2: MDHEN, SYDVKM. The CDR3 runs to 15 residues. CDR3 nucleotides: TGTGCCAGCAGTCTTCGGACAGGGGGCATTTCACCCCTCCACTTT. It is translated as CASSLRTGGISPLHF.